Shown below are 20 T cell receptor beta chains from a single sample sequenced in a study of blood T cells in healthy people across ages. PCR was performed a second time for roughly 6 to 12 cycles using a sample-barcoded 5' primer and a J-beta primer mix. TCRdb re-called the 5' RACE reads through MiXCR, storing one row per CDR3 protein. The sample contains around 1,500,000 distinct CDR3 sequences, 25% to 30% of which appear only once. Sample: blood. Receptor source: a woman younger than 45 in good health.

This clonotype came up many times. The chain recombines TRBV5-1 with TRBJ1-2; 9 positions agree with TRBD1. V gave up 2 bases and J gave up 4 bases; unmatched junction bases: 3. The length of the CDR3 is 14 residues. Per the germline V gene, CDR1 is SGHRS and CDR2 is YFSETQ. CDR3 nucleotide sequence: TGCGCCAGCAGCTTACCGGGACAGGGCTATGGCTACACCTTC. This encodes CASSLPGQGYGYTF.

Of note for this clonotype: A junction end diverges from the germline sequence, so it may reflect a read error. In nucleotides, the CDR3 is TGTGCCAGCAGCATAGCCCCGGACAGGGCGGATGGCTACACCTTC. It yields the protein CASSIAPDRADGYTF. The V gene is TRBV7-9, the J gene TRBJ1-2; TRBD1 matches at 8 bases. Germline V gene data show CDR1 as SEHNR and CDR2 as FQNEAQ (reference sequence). The CDR3 spans 15 residues.

The CDR3 nucleotides are TGCAGTGCTAGAGTTCGGGGGCTTATCTACAATGAGCAGTTCTTC. Amino acid sequence: CSARVRGLIYNEQFF. The V gene is TRBV20-1, the J gene TRBJ2-1, with D perhaps being TRBD1 or TRBD2 (6 bases each). V lost 1 base and J 3 bases, leaving 13 bases between the germline ends. This CDR3 comprises 15 residues. CDR1 is DFQATT and CDR2 is SNEGSKA in the germline V gene (reference sequence).

This clonotype was detected ten times or more. V usage is TRBV7-2 and J usage is TRBJ2-7, with 8 bases matching TRBD2. Germline V CDR1 and CDR2: SGHTA, FQGNSA. V trimming: 3 bases; J trimming: 6 bases; junction bases outside the gene matches: 13. CDR3 length equals 16 residues. CDR3 sequence: CASSLGPGTRYREQYF. CDR3 DNA sequence: TGTGCCAGCAGCTTGGGCCCCGGGACTAGATACCGCGAGCAGTACTTC.

The chain employs TRBV4-1 and TRBJ1-5, with D possibly being TRBD1 (5 bases). From germline, CDR1 is MGHRA and CDR2 YSYEKL. This CDR3 is 17 amino acids long. Trimming stripped 3 bases from V and 7 bases from J, with 22 bases between. The CDR3 reads CASSQGGGQGEGQPQHF. The CDR3 nucleotides read TGCGCCAGCAGCCAGGGAGGAGGGCAGGGTGAAGGCCAGCCCCAGCATTTT.

The table lists this clonotype with many counts. V is TRBV6-5 and J is TRBJ1-1; D is uncertain. The germline V and J ends were trimmed by 4 bases and 5 bases, with 5 bases remaining between them. The CDR3 totals 11 residues. Per germline, CDR1 MNHEY and CDR2 SVGAGI. The CDR3 coding sequence is TGTGCCAGCAGTTCTATGACTGAAGCTTTCTTT. It translates to CASSSMTEAFF.

V and J are TRBV9 and TRBJ2-7; TRBD2 matches 7 bases. The CDR3 contains 15 residues. V was clipped by 0 bases and J by 3 bases; unmatched bases: 6. CDR1 SGDLS and CDR2 YYNGEE come from the germline V gene. CDR3 bases: TGTGCCAGCAGCGTAGGGTGGGAGGGCCTCTACGAGCAGTACTTC. Protein product: CASSVGWEGLYEQYF.

In DNA, the CDR3 is TGTGCCAGCAGCCCGGGACGCCGAGAGAACGGCTACACCTTC. This sequence encodes CASSPGRRENGYTF. The genes are TRBV12-3 or TRBV12-4 and TRBJ1-2, with a possible D match to TRBD1 (5 bases). CDR3 length equals 14 residues. The ends were cut back, 6 bases at V and 8 bases at J, with 19 bases in the middle.

The V call is TRBV4-1, the J call TRBJ2-1; TRBD2 might be the D (7 bases). V gave up 2 bases and J gave up 4 bases, with 15 bases separating them. The CDR3 totals 16 residues. CDR1 is MGHRA and CDR2 is YSYEKL in the germline V gene. As DNA, the CDR3 is TGCGCCAGCAGCCAACCTAGGGGGGGCGGTTACAATGAGCAGTTCTTC. Protein product: CASSQPRGGGYNEQFF.

As for this clonotype: The junction shows a germline mismatch at one end, possibly a read error. The chain has TRBV29-1 and TRBJ2-7; 9 positions agree with TRBD1. Germline CDR1 is SQVTM and CDR2 is ANQGSEA. The CDR3 contains 14 residues. The CDR3 DNA sequence: TGCAGCGCCTACCCGGGACAGGGATCTTACGGGCAGTACTTC. Its translation is CSAYPGQGSYGQYF.

The V gene is TRBV4-3, the J gene TRBJ2-7; 7 nucleotides align to TRBD2. There are 16 residues in the CDR3. CDR1 LGHNA and CDR2 YSLEER come from the germline V gene. Trimming cost V 1 base and J 2 bases; bases outside gene matches: 8. CDR3 region: CASSQGRAGITYEQYF. The CDR3 DNA reads as TGCGCCAGCAGCCAAGGACGAGCGGGGATCACCTACGAGCAGTACTTC.

This clonotype was detected only a few times. J is TRBJ2-1 and V is TRBV29-1; D is possibly TRBD2 (5 bases). Trimming took off 2 bases at V and 9 bases at J, with 8 bases between the two ends. The CDR3 sequence is 11 residues long. Germline-derived CDR1 and CDR2 are SQVTM and ANQGSEA. This chain's CDR3 is CSVERESEQFF. The CDR3 DNA sequence: TGCAGCGTTGAAAGGGAGAGTGAGCAGTTCTTC.

Worth noting for this clonotype: A read error may produce the germline difference seen at one junction end. This chain links TRBV10-3 with TRBJ2-7; TRBD1 is a possible D gene (6 bases). There are 17 residues in the CDR3. Germline V lookup: CDR1 ENHRY, CDR2 SYGVKD. For the CDR3, the DNA is TGTGCCATCAGTGAGAGCCCCCGGGACCCAAAGGGGGAGACCCAGCACTTC. This gives the protein CAISESPRDPKGETQHF.

The chain uses TRBV5-1 and TRBJ2-7, with D unclear. Trimming cost V 3 bases and J 0 bases, with 10 bases left between them. This CDR3 region has 14 residues. CDR1 SGHRS and CDR2 YFSETQ come from the germline V gene. This CDR3 is CASSWLDASYEQYF. CDR3 DNA: TGCGCCAGCAGCTGGTTGGACGCCTCCTACGAGCAGTACTTC.

This clonotype showed up just a few times. V usage is TRBV5-1 and J usage is TRBJ2-7, with 13 bases identical to TRBD2. Germline values: CDR1 SGHRS, CDR2 YFSETQ. CDR3 length: 15 amino acids. Trimming at V came to 1 base and at J to 5 bases, leaving 3 bases not matched to a gene. DNA of the CDR3: TGCGCCAGCAGCTTGCGACTAGCGGGGGGCGACGAGCAGTACTTC. It translates to CASSLRLAGGDEQYF.

V is TRBV27 and J is TRBJ1-2; a weak D match, TRBD1 (5 bases). Germline V gene data show CDR1 as MNHEY and CDR2 as SMNVEV (reference sequence). This CDR3 is built from 13 residues. V was pared by 6 bases and J by 8 bases, with 16 bases between. The CDR3 DNA reads as TGTGCCAGCAGCCTGACCGCCAGGGACGGCTACACCTTC. Translated: CASSLTARDGYTF.

The chain employs TRBV5-1 and TRBJ1-1, with D unclear. With 6 bases removed from V and 0 bases from J, the gap between germline ends came to 9 bases. CDR3 length: 13 residues. Germline values: CDR1 SGHRS, CDR2 YFSETQ. The CDR3, as DNA: TGCGCCAGCACAGAGGCCATGAACACTGAAGCTTTCTTT. Its translation: CASTEAMNTEAFF.

The chain carries TRBV5-1 and TRBJ2-1; 7 bases are a match to TRBD1. The CDR3 is 14 amino acids. V was pared by 0 bases and J by 7 bases, with 4 bases of the junction left unmatched. The germline gives CDR1 SGHRS, CDR2 YFSETQ. DNA for the CDR3: TGCGCCAGCAGCTTGGCCACAGGGGTGAATGAGCAGTTCTTC. It is translated as CASSLATGVNEQFF.

This chain connects TRBV11-2 to TRBJ2-2, with 8 positions matching TRBD1. The CDR3 covers 16 residues. J gave up 4 bases and V 10 bases, and 14 bases lay outside the gene matches. Germline V gene lookup returns CDR1 SGHAT and CDR2 FQNNGV. This CDR3 reads CATPRGRGRGTGELFF. CDR3 nucleotides: TGTGCCACCCCTAGGGGCAGGGGGCGCGGCACCGGGGAGCTGTTTTTT.

The CDR3 is CAGTTGNTIYF. CDR3 DNA: TGCGCTGGGACCACTGGAAACACCATATATTTT. V usage is TRBV20-1 and J usage is TRBJ1-3, with D possibly being TRBD1 (5 bases). CDR1 DFQATT and CDR2 SNEGSKA come from the germline V gene (reference sequence). CDR3 length: 11 amino acids.